Shown below are 13 T cell receptor beta chains from a single sample sequenced in a study of T cell repertoires in cytomegalovirus infection. Each CDR3 protein gets one entry after TCRdb re-called the reads with MiXCR. This sample carries roughly 280,000 distinct CDR3 sequences, roughly 13% of them seen once, and the ten largest clones take around 8.7%. The sequenced sample was PBMCs. The receptors stem from a human donor in good health (CMV status not recorded). Some clones in this sample may be carry-over from other donors' samples.

The rearrangement joins TRBV6-5 to TRBJ2-4, with unresolved D. V lost 2 bases and J lost 6, with 8 bases in between. The CDR3 covers 13 residues. Germline V gives CDR1 MNHEY, CDR2 SVGAGI. CDR3 region: CASSYDWGNIQYF. Written as DNA, the CDR3 is TGTGCCAGCAGTTACGATTGGGGAAACATTCAGTACTTC.

This clonotype turned up a few times. The V and J genes are TRBV20-1 and TRBJ2-7, with 12 nucleotides matching TRBD2. The CDR3 runs 16 residues. V lost 0 bases to trimming and J lost 4 bases; unmatched junction nucleotides: 7. Looked up from germline, CDR1 is DFQATT and CDR2 is SNEGSKA (reference sequence). The CDR3 nucleotides read TGCAGTGCTAGAGATCCAGGCGGGACTAGCGGGTACGAGCAGTACTTC. Its protein is CSARDPGGTSGYEQYF.

This chain links TRBV11-3 with TRBJ2-7; D tentatively fits TRBD1 or TRBD2 (5 bases each). V dropped 5 bases and J dropped 8 bases, with 10 bases sitting between them. CDR3 length: 11 residues. Germline CDR1 and CDR2: SGHNT and YENEEA. The CDR3 bases are TGTGCCAGCAGCGAGGGGCACCAGCAGTACTTC. It is translated as CASSEGHQQYF. Complete variable domain (other parts from reference TRBV11-3 and TRBJ2-7): EAGVVQSPRYKIIEKKQPVAFWCNPISGHNTLYWYLQNLGQGPELLIRYENEEAVDDSQLPKDRFSAERLKGVDSTLKIQPAELGDSAVYLCASSEGHQQYFGPGTRLTVT.

This clonotype appeared a few times. The chain has TRBV6-2 or TRBV6-3 and TRBJ2-2, with 13 bases aligning to TRBD2. J gave up 5 bases and V 7 bases, and 7 bases lay outside the gene matches. The CDR3 is 16 residues long. Germline CDR1 is MNHEY and CDR2 is SVGEGT. The CDR3 DNA sequence: TGTGCCAGCATCCGGACTAGCGGGAGTATAACCGGGGAGCTGTTTTTT. Translated, it gives CASIRTSGSITGELFF.

Ten or more counts support this clonotype. The chain is built from TRBV15 and TRBJ2-6; D remains ambiguous. The CDR3 runs to 16 residues. CDR1 is LNHNV and CDR2 is YYDKDF in the germline V gene (reference sequence). Deletions cut 3 bases from V and 2 bases from J, with 11 bases between. CDR3 protein: CATSRTRSTGANVLTF. The CDR3 DNA reads as TGTGCCACCAGCAGGACCCGCTCCACTGGGGCCAACGTCCTGACTTTC.

This chain links TRBV7-8 with TRBJ1-2; maybe TRBD1 (6 bases). The CDR3 runs to 14 residues. Germline CDR1 and CDR2: SGHVS and FQNEAQ. The V gene lost 6 bases and the J gene lost 3 bases, with 14 bases spanning the gap. CDR3 nucleotide sequence: TGTGCCAGCAGTCGCGGACAGACCGACTATGGCTACACCTTC. Protein sequence: CASSRGQTDYGYTF.

This clonotype was recorded many times. The CDR3 DNA is TGTGCCAGCAGTCTCGGGACATCGAACACTGAAGCTTTCTTT. It encodes CASSLGTSNTEAFF. The chain is built from TRBV2 and TRBJ1-1; D possibly corresponds to TRBD1 (6 bases). Per germline, CDR1 SNHLY and CDR2 FYNNEI. The V and J ends lost 5 bases and 1 base respectively, with 11 bases between them. CDR3 length equals 14 residues. Complete variable domain (other parts from reference TRBV2 and TRBJ1-1): EPEVTQTPSHQVTQMGQEVILRCVPISNHLYFYWYRQILGQKVEFLVSFYNNEISEKSEIFDDQFSVERPDGSNFTLKIRSTKLEDSAMYFCASSLGTSNTEAFFGQGTRLTVV.

This clonotype was seen ten or more times. The chain joins TRBV3-1 to TRBJ1-2, with D tentatively TRBD1 (6 bases). CDR1 LGHDT and CDR2 YNNKEL come from the germline V gene (reference sequence). The V end was cut by 3 bases, the J end by 4 bases, with 12 bases between. The CDR3 contains 14 residues. The CDR3 bases are TGTGCCAGCAGCCAGAACAGGGCCATCTATGGCTACACCTTC. Translated, it gives CASSQNRAIYGYTF.

The table lists this clonotype with many counts. An end of the junction differs from the germline gene, which may be a read error. V gene TRBV7-2 combines with J gene TRBJ2-7; 16 bases match TRBD2. The CDR3 sequence is 18 residues long. Germline V CDR1 and CDR2: SGHTA, FQGNSA. The CDR3 region is CASSLSPMGLAGGGHPNF. The CDR3 nucleotides are TGTGCCAGCAGCCTATCCCCCATGGGACTAGCGGGAGGGGGACATCCGAACTTC.

The chain employs TRBV14 and TRBJ1-1; 10 nucleotides line up with TRBD1. V dropped 0 bases and J dropped 5; count of bases not matched to a gene: 9. Germline CDR1 reads SGHDN; CDR2 reads FVKESK. This CDR3 is 17 amino acids long. CDR3 in DNA: TGTGCCAGCAGCCAAGATCCATGGACAGGGGGATATACTGAAGCTTTCTTT. Its protein product is CASSQDPWTGGYTEAFF.

This clonotype was picked up a small number of times. CDR3 DNA: TGCAGTGCTAGTCGAACAGGGATTTATAGCAATCAGCCCCAGCATTTT. Its translation is CSASRTGIYSNQPQHF. The chain carries TRBV20-1 and TRBJ1-5; D might be TRBD1 (6 bases). The CDR3 runs 16 residues. V lost 3 bases and J lost 0, with 15 bases in between. CDR1 DFQATT and CDR2 SNEGSKA come from the germline V gene (reference sequence).

This clonotype was observed many times. The V and J genes are TRBV7-9 and TRBJ1-1, with a weak D call TRBD1 (6 bases). Germline lookup yields CDR1 SEHNR and CDR2 FQNEAQ (reference sequence). This CDR3 region has 14 residues. Trimming took off 1 base at V and 6 bases at J, with 12 bases between the two ends. The CDR3 loop is CASSLGVGGAEAFF. CDR3 nucleotides: TGTGCCAGCAGCTTAGGAGTAGGGGGGGCTGAAGCTTTCTTT.

This clonotype appeared many times. The V and J genes are TRBV7-3 and TRBJ2-1, with a weak D call TRBD2 (6 bases). V shed 0 bases and J shed 10 bases, with 10 bases lying between them. The CDR3 has 13 amino acids. Germline CDR1 reads SGHTA; CDR2 reads FQGTGA. The CDR3 sequence is CASSLTLAGEQFF. The CDR3, as DNA: TGTGCCAGCAGCTTAACGTTGGCGGGGGAGCAGTTCTTC.